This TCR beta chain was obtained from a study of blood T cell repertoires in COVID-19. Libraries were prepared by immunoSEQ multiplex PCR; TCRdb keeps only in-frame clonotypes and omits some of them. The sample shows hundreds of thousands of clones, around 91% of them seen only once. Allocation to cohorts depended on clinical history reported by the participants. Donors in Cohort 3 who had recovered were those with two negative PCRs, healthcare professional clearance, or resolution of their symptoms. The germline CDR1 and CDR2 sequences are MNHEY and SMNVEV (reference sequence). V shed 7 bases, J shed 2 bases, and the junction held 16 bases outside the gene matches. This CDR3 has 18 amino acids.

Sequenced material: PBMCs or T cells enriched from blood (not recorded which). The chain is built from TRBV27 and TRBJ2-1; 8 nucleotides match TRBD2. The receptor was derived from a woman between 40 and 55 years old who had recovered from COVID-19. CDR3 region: CASTTSGRGAGPYNEQFF. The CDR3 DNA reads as TGTGCCAGCACCACCTCGGGGCGGGGGGCCGGCCCCTACAATGAGCAGTTCTTC.